One and the same sample provided the 9 T cell receptor beta chains below, sequenced in a study of blood T cell repertoires in COVID-19. Generated by immunoSEQ multiplex PCR, the TCRdb table keeps only in-frame clones and is missing some. This sample has about 200,000 clones; around nine tenths occur once, and the top ten carry 3.5% to 4%. The sequenced sample consisted of PBMCs or T cells enriched from blood (not recorded which). Every receptor here comes from a woman aged 30 to 39 with acute COVID-19.

This clone has just a few counts. The chain carries TRBV4-1 and TRBJ1-1; unclear D gene. The CDR3 spans 16 residues. Trimming took off 3 bases at V and 1 base at J, with 15 bases between the two ends. CDR1 is MGHRA and CDR2 is YSYEKL in the germline V gene. The CDR3 is CASSHTRVTGNTEAFF. The CDR3 DNA follows: TGCGCCAGCAGCCACACGAGGGTCACGGGGAACACTGAAGCTTTCTTT.

V is TRBV7-2 and J is TRBJ1-4; 7 bases fit TRBD1. The CDR3 has 15 amino acids. V dropped 4 bases and J dropped 8; count of bases not matched to a gene: 10. Germline V gene sequence: CDR1 SGHTA, CDR2 FQGNSA. CDR3 amino acids: CASSSRQGGNEKLFF. The CDR3, as DNA: TGTGCCAGCAGCTCGAGACAGGGAGGTAACGAAAAACTGTTTTTT.

The chain employs TRBV27 and TRBJ1-5, with TRBD1 as a possible D gene (6 bases). Germline V gene data show CDR1 as MNHEY and CDR2 as SMNVEV (reference sequence). This CDR3 region has 16 residues. Trimming took 5 bases from V and 2 from J, leaving 16 bases between them. The CDR3 nucleotides are TGTGCCAGCAGTCCCACAGGGTACGGAGGCAATCAGCCCCAGCATTTT. Translation gives CASSPTGYGGNQPQHF.

The chain combines TRBV19 with TRBJ2-1, with TRBD1 identical over 8 bases. The J segment lost 7 bases and the V segment lost 1 base, leaving 6 bases of the junction unmatched. There are 15 residues in the CDR3. Germline CDR1 reads LNHDA; CDR2 reads SQIVND (reference sequence). DNA of the CDR3: TGTGCCAGTAGTATAGGACAGGGGTTAGGTAATGAGCAGTTCTTC. Amino acids: CASSIGQGLGNEQFF.

About this clone: The junction differs from germline at one of its ends, possibly a read error. The chain recombines TRBV13 with TRBJ1-2; TRBD1 agrees at 11 bases. Germline CDR1 PRHDT, CDR2 FYEKMQ (reference sequence). CDR3 length: 17 amino acids. CDR3 sequence: CASSLGGPDRGLAGYTF. CDR3 bases: TGTGCCAGCAGTTTAGGAGGACCGGACAGGGGGCTTGCGGGCTACACCTTC. Supplemented by reference TRBV13 and TRBJ1-2, the full variable domain reads AAGVIQSPRHLIKEKRETATLKCYPIPRHDTVYWYQQGPGQDPQFLISFYEKMQSDKGSIPDRFSAQQFSDYHSELNMSSLELGDSALYFCASSLGGPDRGLAGYTFGSGTRLTVV.

The J gene is TRBJ1-1, the V gene TRBV19, with 7 positions matching TRBD1. This CDR3 region has 19 residues. The germline CDR1 and CDR2 sequences are LNHDA and SQIVND (reference sequence). V lost 7 bases to trimming and J lost 2 bases; unmatched junction nucleotides: 22. The CDR3 loop is CASTRSQGGGALGNTEAFF. The DNA for the CDR3 is TGTGCCAGTACCAGGTCCCAGGGGGGTGGGGCCTTAGGAAACACTGAAGCTTTCTTT.

This chain links TRBV11-2 with TRBJ2-7, with D unresolved. The germline V gene has CDR1 SGHAT and CDR2 FQNNGV. The CDR3 has 12 amino acids. V lost 9 bases, J lost 4 bases, and 13 bases lay in between. CDR3 amino acids: CASSPARYEQYF. The CDR3 DNA follows: TGTGCCAGTTCACCGGCCAGGTACGAGCAGTACTTC.

This clone was detected only once. The chain carries TRBV5-1 and TRBJ1-1; D not resolved. V gave up 3 bases and J gave up 0 bases, with 9 bases separating them. CDR3 size: 14 residues. Germline values: CDR1 SGHRS, CDR2 YFSETQ. CDR3 residues: CASSYSSMNTEAFF. The CDR3, as DNA: TGCGCCAGCAGCTACAGCAGCATGAACACTGAAGCTTTCTTT.

The chain joins TRBV14 to TRBJ2-7; tentative D call: TRBD1 (6 bases). V lost 4 bases to trimming and J lost 4 bases, with 14 bases between them. Germline-derived CDR1 and CDR2 are SGHDN and FVKESK. The CDR3 spans 14 residues. The CDR3 DNA reads as TGTGCCAGCAGCCCAACACAGGGATCATACGAGCAGTACTTC. Amino acid sequence: CASSPTQGSYEQYF.